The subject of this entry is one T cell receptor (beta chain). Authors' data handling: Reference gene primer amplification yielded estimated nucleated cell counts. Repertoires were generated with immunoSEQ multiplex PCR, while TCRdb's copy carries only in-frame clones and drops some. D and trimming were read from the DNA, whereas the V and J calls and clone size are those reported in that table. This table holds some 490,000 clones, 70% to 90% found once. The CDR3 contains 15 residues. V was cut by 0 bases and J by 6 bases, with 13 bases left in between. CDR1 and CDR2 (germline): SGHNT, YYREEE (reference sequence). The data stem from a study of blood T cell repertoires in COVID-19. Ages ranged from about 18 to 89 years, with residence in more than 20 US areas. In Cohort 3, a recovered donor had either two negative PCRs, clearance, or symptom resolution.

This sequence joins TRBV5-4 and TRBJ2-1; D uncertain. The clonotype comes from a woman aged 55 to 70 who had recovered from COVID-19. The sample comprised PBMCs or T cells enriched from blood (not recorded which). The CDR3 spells CASSLEAGSGNEQFF. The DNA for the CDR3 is TGTGCCAGCAGCTTGGAGGCCGGGTCCGGCAATGAGCAGTTCTTC.